This is a list of T cell receptor beta chains from one sample in a study of CD4 T cells in relation to SARS-CoV-2 and coronaviruses. Their specific antigens are unknown. Libraries were prepared by immunoSEQ multiplex PCR; TCRdb keeps only in-frame clonotypes and omits some of them. The data show approximately 15,000 clones, with roughly 80% seen just once and less than 20% held by the top ten. The sequencing sample was made of CD4+ T cells from PBMCs, cultured in vitro. The receptors shown here come from a human donor in good health. Both conserved end residues are trimmed from each CDR3. The order of the fields is V gene, D gene, J gene, CDR3 protein. A D gene is named only where the DNA matches it firmly.

V: TRBV7-9; D: .; J: TRBJ2-1; CDR3: ASSLVGHSNEQF
V: TRBV11-2; D: TRBD2; J: TRBJ2-5; CDR3: ASSLGRGAGGPRETQY
V: TRBV3-1/TRBV3-2; D: .; J: TRBJ2-7; CDR3: ASSQEGRLYYEQY
V: TRBV5-1; D: TRBD1; J: TRBJ2-5; CDR3: ASSLGTGFGQETQY
V: TRBV19; D: .; J: TRBJ2-2; CDR3: ASTSKRNTGELF
V: TRBV10-3; D: .; J: TRBJ1-1; CDR3: AIGEGPNTEAF
V: TRBV29-1; D: .; J: TRBJ2-7; CDR3: SVGDRFFRSQGASGSYEQY
V: TRBV6-5; D: TRBD2; J: TRBJ2-6; CDR3: ASQSGGGGNVLT
V: TRBV14; D: .; J: TRBJ1-3; CDR3: ASSQELPGTGDTIY
V: TRBV5-6; D: .; J: TRBJ1-1; CDR3: ASSFIPGHLNTEAF
V: TRBV7-9; D: TRBD1; J: TRBJ1-2; CDR3: ASSAQGAYGYT
V: TRBV5-1; D: .; J: TRBJ2-1; CDR3: ASSLGTRNNEQF
V: TRBV4-2; D: TRBD2; J: TRBJ2-1; CDR3: ASSQEEREYNEQF
V: TRBV27; D: TRBD2; J: TRBJ2-7; CDR3: ASSLAAGGLYEQY
V: TRBV25-1; D: .; J: TRBJ2-3; CDR3: ASSARQSFTDTQY
V: TRBV4-1; D: TRBD1; J: TRBJ1-4; CDR3: ASSQSAPGGFEKLF
V: TRBV7-2; D: TRBD2; J: TRBJ2-2; CDR3: ASSLEPSGRTGELF
V: TRBV11-2; D: TRBD2; J: TRBJ2-3; CDR3: ASSLYETSADTQY